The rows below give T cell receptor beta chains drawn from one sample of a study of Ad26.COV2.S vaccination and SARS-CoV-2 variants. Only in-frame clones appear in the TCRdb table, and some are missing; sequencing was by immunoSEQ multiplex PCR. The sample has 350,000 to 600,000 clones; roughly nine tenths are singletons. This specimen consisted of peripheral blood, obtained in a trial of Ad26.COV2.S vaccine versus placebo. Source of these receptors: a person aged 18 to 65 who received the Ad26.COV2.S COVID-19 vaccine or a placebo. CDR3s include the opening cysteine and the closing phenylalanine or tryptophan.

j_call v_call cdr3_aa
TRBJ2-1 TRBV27 CASSLSWLAGNNEQFF
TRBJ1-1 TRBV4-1 CASSRPDRVEAFF
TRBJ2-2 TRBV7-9 CASSFGRGLRNTGELFF
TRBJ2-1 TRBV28 CASSGTGVSSGRVYNEQFF
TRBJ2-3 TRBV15 CATSRDGVTDTQYF
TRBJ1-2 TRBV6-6 CASSPPGQGDGYTF
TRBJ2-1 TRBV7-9 CASSRNSGSSYNEQFF
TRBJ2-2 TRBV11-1 CASSLGTQGTGELFF
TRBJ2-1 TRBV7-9 CASSLPRTTSENNEQFF
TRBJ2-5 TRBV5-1 CASSLPTLAGAETQYF
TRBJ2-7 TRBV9 CASSNPGYEQYF
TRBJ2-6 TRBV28 CASSPPVGAGANVLTF
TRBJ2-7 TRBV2 CASSGGIRSYEQYF
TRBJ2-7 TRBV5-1 CASSLVISPSVEQYF
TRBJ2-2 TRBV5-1 CASRPGTVTGELFF
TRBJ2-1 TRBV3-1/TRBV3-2 CASSQVFGTVAYNEQFF
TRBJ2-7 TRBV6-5 CASLGLAGSYEQYF
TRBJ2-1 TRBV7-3 CASSLIAGGINEQFF
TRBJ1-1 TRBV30 CAWMRIWDRPMNTEAFF
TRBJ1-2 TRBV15 CATSREIGQGYNYGYTF
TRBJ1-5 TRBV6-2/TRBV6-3 CASSYAGFQPQHF
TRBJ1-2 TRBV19 CASSIGWRDGYTF
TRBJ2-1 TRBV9 CASSVGSGGLQFF
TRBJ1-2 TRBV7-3 CASSLGTSYGYTF
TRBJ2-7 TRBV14 CASSQLGTAGAPSGQYF
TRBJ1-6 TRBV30 CAWKEQGWGSPLHF
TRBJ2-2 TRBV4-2 CASSRGGGGRFSTGELFF
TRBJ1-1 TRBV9 CASSERQGSSGTEAFF
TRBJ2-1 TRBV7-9 CASSAPLADSYNEQFF
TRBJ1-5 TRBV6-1 CASSDYSNQPQHF
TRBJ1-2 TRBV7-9 CASSLWGRGGYTF
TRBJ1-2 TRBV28 CASSLWSGGDGYTF
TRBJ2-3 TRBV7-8 CASSLLAGSRYF
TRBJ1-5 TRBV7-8 CASSPWTGFNQPQHF
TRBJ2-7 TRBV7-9 CASSSGREIPYEQYF
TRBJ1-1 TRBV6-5 CASSYSLGGRYTEAFF
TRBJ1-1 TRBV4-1 CASMGAGNTEAFF
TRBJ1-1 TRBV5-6 CASSPTDRDSGEAFF
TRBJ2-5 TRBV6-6 CASSQPSGGQETQYF
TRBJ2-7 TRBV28 CASSFRVGYEQYF
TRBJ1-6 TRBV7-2 CASSWGGTGVSPLHF